Listed below are T cell receptor beta chains from one sample, sequenced in a study of a mutant IDH1 vaccine in newly diagnosed glioma. This table comes from immunoSEQ multiplex PCR, and its TCRdb copy is limited to in-frame clones, with some not included. Counted here are just under 95,000 clones, 83% occurring once; the ten biggest clones make up roughly 6.8%. Source: PBMCs, taken from a glioma patient treated with radiotherapy, temozolomide or both. Receptors originate from a woman aged 50 to 65 with glioma. The CDR3 runs from the conserved cysteine through the conserved F or W. The order of the fields is J gene, V gene, CDR3 protein.

>TRBJ2-5|TRBV19
CASSIAGGETQYF
>TRBJ2-3|TRBV4-3
CASSGGGAATDTQYF
>TRBJ2-5|TRBV30
CAWSGPGTGGRETQYF
>TRBJ2-7|TRBV19
CASSITADSYEQYF
>TRBJ2-3|TRBV29-1
CSASTGSDTQYF
>TRBJ1-5|TRBV6-1
CASSEGGSNQPQHF
>TRBJ1-1|TRBV18
CASSFQGDTEAFF
>TRBJ2-1|TRBV27
CASSLNEVAGIKQFF
>TRBJ1-6|TRBV6-1
CASSQAGHGNSPLHF
>TRBJ2-2|TRBV18
CASSPLLAGADGELFF
>TRBJ2-2|TRBV15
CATSRVGGGGANTGELFF
>TRBJ2-1|TRBV19
CASSARLGVQFF
>TRBJ1-3|TRBV10-3
CAIRRDRQGPGNTIYF
>TRBJ2-7|TRBV2
CASSVEGAQQYF
>TRBJ1-1|TRBV29-1
CSVADTEAFF
>TRBJ1-2|TRBV19
CASSMETGLYGYTF
>TRBJ2-7|TRBV14
CASSWRLGDEQYF
>TRBJ2-7|TRBV6-5
CASSYSWDSKKEQYF
>TRBJ2-5|TRBV11-2
CASSLDWRSETQYF
>TRBJ1-2|TRBV5-1
CASSLGTVGYYGYTF
>TRBJ1-2|TRBV4-3
CASSQDGGGTQGYTF
>TRBJ2-5|TRBV5-1
CASSLAQGAQETQYF
>TRBJ1-2|TRBV2
CASSREAQGAGGYTF
>TRBJ1-5|TRBV7-2
CASSLGQGKPQHF
>TRBJ2-7|TRBV28
CASIHNRDRGGEQYF
>TRBJ1-2|TRBV15
CATSRGPGLSNYGYTF
>TRBJ2-1|TRBV9
CASSSRPGGSSYNEQFF
>TRBJ2-2|TRBV6-1
CASSEVYDGELFF
>TRBJ2-3|TRBV5-4
CASSWEDTDTQYF
>TRBJ1-3|TRBV7-6
CASSGGAGSGNTIYF
>TRBJ1-2|TRBV7-2
CASSPKTGVYGYTF
>TRBJ2-2|TRBV28
CASSLGTGTVNTGELFF
>TRBJ1-5|TRBV11-3
CASSLNSNQPQHF
>TRBJ1-3|TRBV9
CASSPGHSGNTIYF
>TRBJ1-6|TRBV5-8
CASSFKGQINSPLHF
>TRBJ1-5|TRBV7-9
CASSLGNQPQHF
>TRBJ2-7|TRBV4-2
CASSQGPGLAAFEQYF
>TRBJ1-5|TRBV6-1
CACRPGQLSNQPQHF
>TRBJ1-5|TRBV7-9
CASTFGASNQPQHF
>TRBJ2-5|TRBV5-1
CASSWGDRSGETQYF
>TRBJ2-5|TRBV2
CASAQLETQYF
>TRBJ2-7|TRBV30
CAWTQGSYEQYF
>TRBJ2-1|TRBV10-3
CAISERGADNEQFF
>TRBJ2-1|TRBV5-1
CASSPTSGGAVYEQFF
>TRBJ2-2|TRBV6-5
CAGQDSNTGELFF
>TRBJ2-7|TRBV6-5
CASSSPSGGASEQYF
>TRBJ1-4|TRBV6-5
CASRRGKNEKLFF
>TRBJ2-1|TRBV7-6
CASSLAGILRGNEQFF
>TRBJ1-1|TRBV5-4
CASSRDSRNTEAFF
>TRBJ1-5|TRBV6-6
CASRTDRESNQPQHF
>TRBJ2-2|TRBV10-3
CAIKEDRGQNGELFF
>TRBJ2-5|TRBV5-4
CASSRTSGILSETQYF
>TRBJ1-5|TRBV6-5
CASSYRVEDQPQHF
>TRBJ1-1|TRBV18
CASSPLRDRAEAFF
>TRBJ1-5|TRBV9
CASSVEPGSNQPQHF
>TRBJ2-7|TRBV5-6
CASSSKQVMVGEQYF
>TRBJ1-2|TRBV6-6
CASSYRQGLNYGYTF
>TRBJ1-2|TRBV9
CASSVGTLISHGYTF
>TRBJ2-2|TRBV4-2
CASSQTTGAGELFF